Listed here is a single T cell receptor beta chain. The repertoire was sequenced with immunoSEQ multiplex PCR; TCRdb's copy has only in-frame clones and lacks some. Of 150,000 to 170,000 clones detected, roughly nine tenths appear once; the ten largest clones hold about 20%. This record belongs to a study of T cell responses to AZD1222 COVID-19 vaccine. The CDR3 extends over 15 amino acids. Germline V lookup: CDR1 SNHLY, CDR2 FYNNEI. Trimming cost V 6 bases and J 2 bases, with 16 bases left between them. The TCR originated in an adult in good health. Sequenced material: peripheral blood, taken on day 0 of AZD1222 vaccination. The chain uses TRBV2 and TRBJ1-1; no clear D gene. In DNA form, the CDR3 reads TGTGCCAGCAGGGGAGGTGGACGGACCAACACTGAAGCTTTCTTT. It translates to CASRGGGRTNTEAFF.